The 10 T cell receptor beta chains below all came from one sample that was sequenced in a study of shared clonotypes between healthy human individuals. Assay: immunoSEQ multiplex PCR; the TCRdb copy retains only in-frame clones and omits some. The sample carries hundreds of thousands of clones, approximately 74% recorded once. The sample taken for sequencing was memory CD4+ T cells sorted from blood. The subset: CD45RA-negative fraction. The origin of the receptors is a woman in her 30s in good health.

V and J are TRBV7-8 and TRBJ1-4; the D gene is possibly TRBD1 (6 bases). V was trimmed by 2 bases and J by 2 bases, leaving 9 bases between them. CDR3 length: 15 amino acids. Germline V gene lookup returns CDR1 SGHVS and CDR2 FQNEAQ. CDR3 residues: CASSLNTGTNEKLFF. DNA for the CDR3: TGTGCCAGCAGCTTAAATACAGGGACTAATGAAAAACTGTTTTTT.

The genes are TRBV18 and TRBJ1-1; the D gene is possibly TRBD1 (5 bases). Trimming left V 3 bases short and J 2 bases short, with 10 bases between. CDR3 length equals 14 residues. Germline loops: CDR1 KGHSH, CDR2 LQKENI. CDR3 nucleotides: TGTGCCAGCTCACCGGACCGGGACAACACTGAAGCTTTCTTT. Encoded protein: CASSPDRDNTEAFF.

This clone was seen a handful of times. The chain couples TRBV28 to TRBJ2-7, with 8 positions matching TRBD2. Unmatched junction bases numbered 14, after V lost 7 bases and J lost 9 bases. Germline loops: CDR1 MDHEN, CDR2 SYDVKM. This CDR3 is built from 14 residues. The CDR3 DNA reads TGTGCCAGCACCGATTGGGCGGGAGGATGGGGGCAGTACTTC. This sequence encodes CASTDWAGGWGQYF. The complete variable domain, with remaining parts taken from reference TRBV28 and TRBJ2-7, reads DVKVTQSSRYLVKRTGEKVFLECVQDMDHENMFWYRQDPGLGLRLIYFSYDVKMKEKGDIPEGYSVSREKKERFSLILESASTNQTSMYLCASTDWAGGWGQYFGPGTRLTVT.

In this sample, this clone is medium-sized. The chain's CDR3 is CASSGDSALGAEAFF. The CDR3 DNA reads TGTGCCAGCAGTGGTGACAGTGCCCTCGGCGCTGAAGCTTTCTTT. The chain uses TRBV6-1 and TRBJ1-1, with a possible D match to TRBD1 (5 bases). Germline values: CDR1 MNHNS, CDR2 SASEGT. Trimming left V 4 bases short and J 6 bases short, with 18 bases between. The CDR3 consists of 15 residues.

The rearrangement links TRBV5-6 to TRBJ1-2; D is undetermined. Looked up from germline, CDR1 is SGHDT and CDR2 is YYEEEE. The CDR3 runs 15 residues. V lost 4 bases to trimming and J lost 6 bases, with 19 bases between them. The CDR3 DNA sequence: TGTGCCAGCAGCCCCGGACCCAAAGGCACTAATGGCTACACCTTC. Protein product: CASSPGPKGTNGYTF.

This clone came up a few times. The CDR3 DNA is TGCGCCAGCAGTCCGCGGACCTCCTACGAGCAGTACTTC. This gives the protein CASSPRTSYEQYF. This chain connects TRBV4-1 to TRBJ2-7; D remains ambiguous. The CDR3 extends over 13 amino acids. Germline lookup yields CDR1 MGHRA and CDR2 YSYEKL. Trimming removed 6 bases at V and 0 bases at J, with 9 bases between.

V is TRBV10-3 and J is TRBJ2-1, with TRBD1 matching over 12 bases. The length of the CDR3 is 14 residues. CDR1 is ENHRY and CDR2 is SYGVKD in the germline V gene. Trimming at V came to 9 bases and at J to 6 bases, leaving 6 bases not matched to a gene. The CDR3 coding sequence is TGTGCCATAGGGGGACAGGGGGCTTTCAATGAGCAGTTCTTC. Protein product: CAIGGQGAFNEQFF.

The V and J genes are TRBV5-8 and TRBJ1-1; a weak D match, TRBD1 (5 bases). The V gene lost 0 bases and the J gene lost 5 bases, with 14 bases spanning the gap. Germline loops: CDR1 SGHTS, CDR2 YDEGEE. This CDR3 is built from 15 residues. The CDR3 sequence: CASSLGQKGRTEAFF. The CDR3 region has the DNA TGTGCCAGCAGCTTGGGACAGAAGGGTAGGACTGAAGCTTTCTTT.

The chain joins TRBV25-1 to TRBJ1-2; D uncertain. The CDR3 length is 15 residues. The germline V gene has CDR1 MGHDK and CDR2 SYGVNS. The V end was cut by 3 bases, the J end by 4 bases, with 15 bases between. CDR3 region: CASSDRTTQSYGYTF. In nucleotides, the CDR3 is TGTGCCAGCAGTGATCGCACGACTCAAAGCTATGGCTACACCTTC.

This chain connects TRBV2 to TRBJ2-2; D remains unclear. CDR3 length: 14 residues. V was trimmed by 7 bases and J by 0 bases, leaving 9 bases between them. CDR1 is SNHLY and CDR2 is FYNNEI in the germline V gene. The CDR3 loop is CASKSNPNTGELFF. The DNA for the CDR3 is TGTGCCAGCAAAAGTAACCCGAACACCGGGGAGCTGTTTTTT.